The 14 T cell receptor beta chains in this list originate from one sample, sequenced in a study of CD8+ T cells in alopecia areata. Extracted RNA was reverse transcribed into cDNA, the sequencing template. Clones were sequenced by immunoSEQ multiplex PCR, and TCRdb holds only the in-frame ones, with some missing. The sample has over 2,500 clones; approximately 80% are singletons. The treatment denotes: oral pan-JAK inhibitor, 5-10 mg twice daily. Punch biopsies of lesional scalp, plus peripheral blood, were taken from alopecia areata patients. The source material was skin, sampled at week 24, from a patient treated with tofacitinib. The source is a human donor with alopecia areata.

This clone occurred a few times. V and J are TRBV18 and TRBJ2-7, with 10 bases identical to TRBD1. From germline, CDR1 is KGHSH and CDR2 LQKENI. This CDR3 spans 17 amino acids. Trimming cost V 2 bases and J 4 bases; bases outside gene matches: 11. CDR3 DNA: TGTGCCAGCTCACCATCTTATTTGGACAGGGGGAGATACGAGCAGTACTTC. Residues: CASSPSYLDRGRYEQYF.

The chain employs TRBV4-2 and TRBJ2-4, with 7 bases that match TRBD2. J gave up 0 bases and V 2 bases, and 13 bases lay outside the gene matches. The CDR3 length is 19 residues. Germline-derived CDR1 and CDR2 are LGHNA and YNFKEQ. CDR3 in amino acids: CASSQHRDYHWVAKNIQYF. In DNA, the CDR3 is TGTGCCAGCAGCCAACACCGGGACTACCATTGGGTAGCCAAAAACATTCAGTACTTC.

In its sample, this clone was seen a few times. The genes are TRBV6-5 and TRBJ2-1, with D perhaps matching TRBD1 or TRBD2 (6 bases each). The CDR3 runs to 12 residues. Germline CDR1 MNHEY, CDR2 SVGAGI. Trimming took 8 bases from V and 7 from J, leaving 12 bases between them. The CDR3 region is CASGPGANEQFF. CDR3 coding DNA: TGTGCCAGCGGGCCGGGGGCTAATGAGCAGTTCTTC.

The rearrangement links TRBV2 to TRBJ2-7; 8 bases match TRBD2. Germline trimming cut 8 bases from V and 2 bases from J; bases unmatched to any gene: 8. The CDR3 contains 14 residues. The V gene's germline CDR1 is SNHLY and CDR2 FYNNEI. This CDR3 reads CASLGTRGTYEQYF. The CDR3 nucleotides are TGTGCCAGCCTCGGGACTAGAGGGACCTACGAGCAGTACTTC. Using reference TRBV2 and TRBJ2-7 for the parts outside the CDR3, the full variable domain is EPEVTQTPSHQVTQMGQEVILRCVPISNHLYFYWYRQILGQKVEFLVSFYNNEISEKSEIFDDQFSVERPDGSNFTLKIRSTKLEDSAMYFCASLGTRGTYEQYFGPGTRLTVT.

This clone appeared once. The rearrangement links TRBV5-6 to TRBJ2-1; tentatively, D is TRBD1 (5 bases). Trimming left V 5 bases short and J 5 bases short, with 20 bases between. Germline V gene sequence: CDR1 SGHDT, CDR2 YYEEEE. The length of the CDR3 is 16 residues. The CDR3 region is CASRPFQGYPHNEQFF. CDR3 bases: TGTGCCAGCAGGCCATTTCAGGGTTATCCTCACAATGAGCAGTTCTTC. The full variable domain, rest sourced from reference TRBV5-6 and TRBJ2-1, is DAGVTQSPTHLIKTRGQQVTLRCSPKSGHDTVSWYQQALGQGPQFIFQYYEEEERQRGNFPDRFSGHQFPNYSSELNVNALLLGDSALYLCASRPFQGYPHNEQFFGPGTRLTVL.

This sequence joins TRBV7-2 and TRBJ2-3; D is ambiguous. This CDR3 is built from 11 residues. V was clipped by 4 bases and J by 7 bases, with 6 bases between them. From germline, CDR1 is SGHTA and CDR2 FQGNSA. CDR3 bases: TGTGCCAGCAGCTCCCAGAATACGCAGTATTTT. Its protein is CASSSQNTQYF.

This chain connects TRBV4-3 to TRBJ1-2; 8 bases align to TRBD1. Per germline, CDR1 LGHNA and CDR2 YSLEER. V lost 0 bases and J lost 5; bases outside the gene matches: 5. The CDR3 covers 15 residues. The CDR3: CASSQDRTGQYGYTF. CDR3 sequence (DNA): TGCGCCAGCAGCCAAGATAGGACAGGGCAATATGGCTACACCTTC.

This clone was recorded a few times. The V and J genes are TRBV5-5 and TRBJ2-5; possibly TRBD2 for D (5 bases). CDR1 is SGHKS, CDR2 YYEKEE, per germline (reference sequence). V was trimmed by 4 bases and J by 3 bases, leaving 13 bases between them. This CDR3 region has 14 residues. In DNA, the CDR3 is TGTGCCAGCAGCCTCGGGGTAAGGGAAGAGACCCAGTACTTC. Its translation is CASSLGVREETQYF.

The gene calls are TRBV5-5 and TRBJ1-6; 8 bases map to TRBD1. The germline CDR1 and CDR2 sequences are SGHKS and YYEKEE (reference sequence). The CDR3 totals 16 residues. With 0 bases clipped from V and 7 bases from J, the junction kept 6 bases outside the gene matches. The CDR3 sequence is CASSLAKGQENSPLHF. For the CDR3, the DNA is TGTGCCAGCAGCTTGGCCAAGGGACAGGAGAATTCACCCCTCCACTTT.

J is TRBJ2-3 and V is TRBV4-3; D remains ambiguous. The germline V gene has CDR1 LGHNA and CDR2 YSLEER. The CDR3 is 12 amino acids. V lost 0 bases, J lost 6 bases, and 4 bases lay in between. The CDR3 DNA is TGCGCCAGCAGCCAAGAGAGCGATACGCAGTATTTT. Translating gives CASSQESDTQYF.

The chain has TRBV27 and TRBJ2-1; D possibly uses TRBD1 or TRBD2 (5 bases each). The germline CDR1 and CDR2 sequences are MNHEY and SMNVEV (reference sequence). CDR3 length equals 12 residues. The V end was cut by 5 bases, the J end by 7 bases, with 9 bases between. CDR3 nucleotide sequence: TGTGCCAGCAGTGGGACGGTAAATGAGCAGTTCTTC. This encodes CASSGTVNEQFF.

The chain recombines TRBV19 with TRBJ1-1; D gene unclear. The CDR3 runs 13 residues. Trimming took off 10 bases at V and 1 base at J, with 13 bases between the two ends. The V gene's germline CDR1 is LNHDA and CDR2 SQIVND (reference sequence). The CDR3 loop reads CATIKGRNTEAFF. CDR3 nucleotides: TGTGCCACCATCAAGGGCAGGAACACTGAAGCTTTCTTT.

The gene calls are TRBV5-1 and TRBJ2-5; unclear D gene. Germline V gene lookup returns CDR1 SGHRS and CDR2 YFSETQ. V was cut by 1 base and J by 2 bases, with 12 bases left in between. CDR3 length equals 15 residues. CDR3 DNA sequence: TGCGCCAGCAGCTTGTCCGGGCGGATTCAAGAGACCCAGTACTTC. It is translated as CASSLSGRIQETQYF.

This clone has just a few counts. The V gene is TRBV7-9, the J gene TRBJ1-6; D not certain. This CDR3 is built from 13 residues. With 5 bases removed from V and 7 bases from J, the gap between germline ends came to 9 bases. Germline V gives CDR1 SEHNR, CDR2 FQNEAQ (reference sequence). The CDR3 here is CASSRVGNSPLHF. The CDR3 coding sequence is TGTGCCAGCAGCAGGGTTGGCAATTCACCCCTCCACTTT.